The rows below give T cell receptor beta chains drawn from one sample of a study of CD8 T cells in Susac syndrome. TCRdb fed the immunoSEQ multiplex PCR reads into MiXCR, producing one record per CDR3 protein. The sample includes about 150,000 distinct CDR3 sequences, over 95% seen only once; the top ten take 0.15%. Sequenced material: CD8+ T cells from PBMCs. All receptors come from a human donor with multiple sclerosis. Both conserved end residues are part of each CDR3. A D gene is named only where the DNA matches it firmly. The size of a clone is reported for some rows only, either as once, few or many, or as a class for expanded clones.

>TRBV19|-|-|TRBJ2-6
TGTGCCAGTAGTAGTCAGAACTCTGGGGCCAACGTCCTGACTTTC
CASSSQNSGANVLTF
>TRBV4-1|TRBD2|-|TRBJ2-1
TGCGCCAGCAGCCAGTGGACTAGCCAAGGGGAGCAGTTCTTC
CASSQWTSQGEQFF
>TRBV3-1|-|-|TRBJ2-3
TGTGCCAGCAGCCATCTAGCGCCCCGGGGCACAGATACGCAGTATTTT
CASSHLAPRGTDTQYF
>TRBV29-1|-|few|TRBJ2-2
TGCAGCGTTGGGACAGGGGAGCTGTTTTTT
CSVGTGELFF
>TRBV5-1|TRBD2|-|TRBJ2-7
TGCGCCAGCAGCCCTCGGGGTAGCGGGTCCTCCTACGAGCAGTACTTC
CASSPRGSGSSYEQYF
>TRBV30|-|-|TRBJ2-2
TGTGCCTGGAGTTCCGGTTTGAGCACCGGGGAGCTGTTTTTT
CAWSSGLSTGELFF
>TRBV5-1|-|few|TRBJ2-1
TGCGCCAGCAGCTTGGAGCAGGGCTACAATGAGCAGTTCTTC
CASSLEQGYNEQFF
>TRBV15|TRBD1|-|TRBJ1-5
TGTGCCACCAGCAGAGATCGGGACAGTTATAGCAATCAGCCCCAGCATTTT
CATSRDRDSYSNQPQHF
>TRBV7-3|TRBD2|-|TRBJ2-1
TGTGCCAGCAGCTTTCTAGCGGGGGCCAACAATGAGCAGTTCTTC
CASSFLAGANNEQFF
>TRBV20-1|-|-|TRBJ2-1
TGCAGTGCTAGAGGCCTAGGGTTCCAGGCGGAGAATGAGCAGTTCTTC
CSARGLGFQAENEQFF
>TRBV13|TRBD2|-|TRBJ2-5
TGTGCCAGCAGCAACGGGACTAGCGGGGGCCTCATTTGGGAGACCCAGTACTTC
CASSNGTSGGLIWETQYF
>TRBV27|-|-|TRBJ2-1
TGTGCCAGCAGTTTAGAGGCAGGAACTACAATCAATGAGCAGTTCTTC
CASSLEAGTTINEQFF
>TRBV9|-|once|TRBJ2-2
TGTGCCAGCCAGGGACCGACGAACACCGGGGAGCTGTTTTTT
CASQGPTNTGELFF
>TRBV5-6|TRBD1|-|TRBJ1-1
TGTGCCAGCAGCTACGGGACAGGGTCTACCGAAGCTTTCTTT
CASSYGTGSTEAFF
>TRBV12-5|-|few|TRBJ2-2
TGTGCTAGTGGTTCCGGGAACACCGGGGAGCTGTTTTTT
CASGSGNTGELFF
>TRBV29-1|-|-|TRBJ1-1
TGCAGCGCCCTGGGGATGGAGACTGAAGCTTTCTTT
CSALGMETEAFF
>TRBV20-1|TRBD2|-|TRBJ2-1
TGCAGTGCTAGAGATGATTCTAGCGGTTTCTACAATGAGCAGTTCTTC
CSARDDSSGFYNEQFF
>TRBV7-9|-|-|TRBJ2-3
TGTGCCAGCAGCTTTCGGCAGGGCAGCACAGATACGCAGTATTTT
CASSFRQGSTDTQYF
>TRBV7-9|TRBD2|-|TRBJ2-3
TGTGCCAGCAGCTTCAGGGATCTAGCGGGGGGTCGCACAGATACGCAGTATTTT
CASSFRDLAGGRTDTQYF
>TRBV4-1|TRBD1|-|TRBJ2-1
TGCGCCAGCAGCCCCTTGGACAGGGGGCTGGTGAATGAGCAGTTCTTC
CASSPLDRGLVNEQFF
>TRBV27|-|-|TRBJ1-2
TGTGCCAGCAGTACAAGGGCCGGGACCCTCAACTATGGCTACACCTTC
CASSTRAGTLNYGYTF
>TRBV6-5|TRBD2|-|TRBJ2-2
TGTGCCAGCATCCCACTAGCGGGGGCCGCCGGGGAGCTGTTTTTT
CASIPLAGAAGELFF
>TRBV29-1|-|-|TRBJ2-4
TGCAGCGGGGCCCAACAAAACATTCAGTACTTC
CSGAQQNIQYF
>TRBV27|-|few|TRBJ1-2
TGTGCCAGCAGTTTATCTGGGCAGGGTAGGGGCTACACCTTC
CASSLSGQGRGYTF
>TRBV30|-|-|TRBJ1-1
TGTGCCTGGAGTGTAGGGGGTCGCACTGAAGCTTTCTTT
CAWSVGGRTEAFF
>TRBV27|TRBD2|-|TRBJ2-1
TGTGCCAGCAGTTTCATCTCATTAGCGGGGGCCATCAATGAGCAGTTCTTC
CASSFISLAGAINEQFF
>TRBV9|TRBD2|-|TRBJ2-7
TGTGCCAGCAGCGCGACTAGCGGGGGGTACGAGCAGTACTTC
CASSATSGGYEQYF
>TRBV3-1|-|-|TRBJ2-7
TGTGCCAGCAGCCAATACTACGAGCAGTACTTC
CASSQYYEQYF